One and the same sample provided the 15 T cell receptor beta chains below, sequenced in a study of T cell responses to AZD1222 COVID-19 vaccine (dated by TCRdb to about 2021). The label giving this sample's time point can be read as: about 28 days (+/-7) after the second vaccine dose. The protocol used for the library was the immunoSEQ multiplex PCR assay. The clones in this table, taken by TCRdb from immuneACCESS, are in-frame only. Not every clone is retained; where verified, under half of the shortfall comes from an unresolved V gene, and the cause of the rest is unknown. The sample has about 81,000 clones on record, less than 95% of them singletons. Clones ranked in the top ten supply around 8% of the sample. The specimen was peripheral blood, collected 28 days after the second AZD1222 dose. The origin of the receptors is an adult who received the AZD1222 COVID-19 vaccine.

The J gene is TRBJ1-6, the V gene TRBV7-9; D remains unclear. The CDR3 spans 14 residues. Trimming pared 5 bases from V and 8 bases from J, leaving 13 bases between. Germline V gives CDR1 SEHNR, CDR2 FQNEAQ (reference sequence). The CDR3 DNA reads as TGTGCCAGCAGCATCACGGACGGCGATTCACCCCTCCACTTT. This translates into CASSITDGDSPLHF.

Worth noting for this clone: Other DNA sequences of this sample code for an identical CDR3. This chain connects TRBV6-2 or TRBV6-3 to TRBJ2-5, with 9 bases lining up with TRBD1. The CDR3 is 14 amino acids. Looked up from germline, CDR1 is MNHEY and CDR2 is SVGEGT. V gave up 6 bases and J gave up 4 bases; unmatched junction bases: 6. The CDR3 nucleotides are TGTGCCAGCAGCTCCGGGACAGGGAGAGAGACCCAGTACTTC. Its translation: CASSSGTGRETQYF.

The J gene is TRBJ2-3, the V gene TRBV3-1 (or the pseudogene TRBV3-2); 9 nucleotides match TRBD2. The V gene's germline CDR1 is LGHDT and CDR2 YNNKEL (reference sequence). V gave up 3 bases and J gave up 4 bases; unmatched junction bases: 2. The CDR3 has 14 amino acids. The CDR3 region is CASSQAGGADTQYF. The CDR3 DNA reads TGTGCCAGCAGCCAGGCGGGAGGGGCAGATACGCAGTATTTT.

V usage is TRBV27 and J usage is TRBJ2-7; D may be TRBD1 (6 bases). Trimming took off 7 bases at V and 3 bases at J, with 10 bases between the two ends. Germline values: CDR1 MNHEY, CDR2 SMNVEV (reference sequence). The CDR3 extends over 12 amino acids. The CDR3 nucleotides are TGTGCCAGCACGGGACACCGCTACGAGCAGTACTTC. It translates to CASTGHRYEQYF.

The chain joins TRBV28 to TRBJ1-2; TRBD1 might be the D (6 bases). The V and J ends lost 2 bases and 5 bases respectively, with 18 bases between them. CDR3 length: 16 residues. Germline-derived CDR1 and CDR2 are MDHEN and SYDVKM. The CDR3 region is CASSLPGQSETYGYTF. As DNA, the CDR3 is TGTGCCAGCAGTTTACCCGGACAGTCGGAGACGTATGGCTACACCTTC.

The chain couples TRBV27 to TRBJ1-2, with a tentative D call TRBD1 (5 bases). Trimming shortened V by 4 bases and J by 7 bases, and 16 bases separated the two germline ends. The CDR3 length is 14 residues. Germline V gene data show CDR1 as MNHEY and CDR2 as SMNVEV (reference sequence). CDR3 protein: CASSSWGSRGGYTF. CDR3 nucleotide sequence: TGTGCCAGCAGTTCATGGGGCTCCCGGGGTGGCTACACCTTC.

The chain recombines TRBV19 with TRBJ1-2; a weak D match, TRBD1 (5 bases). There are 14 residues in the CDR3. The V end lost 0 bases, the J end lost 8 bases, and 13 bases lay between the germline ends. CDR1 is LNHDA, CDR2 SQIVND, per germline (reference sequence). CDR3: CASSIEGRSWGYTF. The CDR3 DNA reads TGTGCCAGTAGTATAGAGGGGCGTTCGTGGGGCTACACCTTC. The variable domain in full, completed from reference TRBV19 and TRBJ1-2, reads DGGITQSPKYLFRKEGQNVTLSCEQNLNHDAMYWYRQDPGQGLRLIYYSQIVNDFQKGDIAEGYSVSREKKESFPLTVTSAQKNPTAFYLCASSIEGRSWGYTFGSGTRLTVV.

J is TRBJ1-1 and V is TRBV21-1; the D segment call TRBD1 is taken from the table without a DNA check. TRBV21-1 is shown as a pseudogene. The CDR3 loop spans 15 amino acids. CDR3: CASSKRSAGSAEAFF. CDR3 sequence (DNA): TGTGCCAGCAGCAAACGGTCGGCAGGAAGTGCTGAAGCTTTCTTT.

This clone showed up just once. CDR3 region: CASTIPTTSGQRRETQYF. The CDR3 nucleotides are TGTGCCAGCACCATACCAACGACTAGCGGCCAGAGGCGGGAGACCCAGTACTTC. This sequence joins TRBV2 and TRBJ2-5, with TRBD2 identical over 9 bases. Losses at the gene ends were 7 bases for V and 5 bases for J; bases not matched to a gene: 20. The CDR3 length is 18 residues. CDR1 and CDR2 from the germline V gene are SNHLY and FYNNEI.

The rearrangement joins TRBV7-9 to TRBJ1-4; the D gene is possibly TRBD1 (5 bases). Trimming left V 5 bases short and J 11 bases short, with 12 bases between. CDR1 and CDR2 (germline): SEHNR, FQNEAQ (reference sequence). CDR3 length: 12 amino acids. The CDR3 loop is CASSLNEGKLFF. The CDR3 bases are TGTGCCAGCAGCCTCAACGAGGGGAAACTGTTTTTT.

The CDR3 sequence is CASSAVFLNQPQHF. The CDR3 region has the DNA TGTGCCAGCAGTGCCGTCTTCCTCAATCAGCCCCAGCATTTT. The V gene is TRBV2, the J gene TRBJ1-5; D uncertain. The V and J ends lost 4 bases and 3 bases respectively, with 10 bases between them. Germline CDR1 reads SNHLY; CDR2 reads FYNNEI. The CDR3 runs 14 residues.

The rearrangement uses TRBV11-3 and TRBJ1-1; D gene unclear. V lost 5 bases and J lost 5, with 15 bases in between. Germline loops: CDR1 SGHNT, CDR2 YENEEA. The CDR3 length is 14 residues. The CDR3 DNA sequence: TGTGCCAGCAGCCCGGGTCCGACCGGGACTGAAGCTTTCTTT. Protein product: CASSPGPTGTEAFF.

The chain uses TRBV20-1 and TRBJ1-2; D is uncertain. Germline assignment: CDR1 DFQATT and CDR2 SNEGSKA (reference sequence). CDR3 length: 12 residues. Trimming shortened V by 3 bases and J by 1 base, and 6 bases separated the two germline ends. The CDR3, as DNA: TGCAGTGCTAGTGGCATTAACTATGGCTACACCTTC. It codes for CSASGINYGYTF.

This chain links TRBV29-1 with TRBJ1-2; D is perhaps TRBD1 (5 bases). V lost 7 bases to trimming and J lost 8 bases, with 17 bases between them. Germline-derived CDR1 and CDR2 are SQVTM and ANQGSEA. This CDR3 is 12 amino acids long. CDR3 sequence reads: CSAQEAQGGYTF. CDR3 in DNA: TGCAGCGCCCAGGAGGCCCAGGGAGGCTACACCTTC.

The CDR3 region is CASSFPSTSGSDNEQFF. For the CDR3, the DNA is TGCGCCAGCAGCTTCCCCTCGACTAGCGGGAGTGACAATGAGCAGTTCTTC. This rearrangement joins TRBV5-1 to TRBJ2-1, with 12 bases matching TRBD2. This CDR3 contains 17 residues. Per germline, CDR1 SGHRS and CDR2 YFSETQ. Trimming took 2 bases from V and 5 from J; bases not matched to a gene: 8.